The text below deals with one T cell receptor beta chain. The antigen remains undetermined. The sample belongs to a study of CD8 T cells in ankylosing spondylitis. General observations from the study: As reported, disease-linked clones showed significant enrichment in matched ankylosing spondylitis synovial fluid. Past research had described some motif variants in reactive arthritis synovial fluid and blood. CD8+ cells made up the disease-linked clones, which were relatively rare in peripheral blood.

The CDR3 totals 16 residues. Germline loops: CDR1 SGDLS, CDR2 YYNGEE. The V gene end was trimmed by 0 bases and the J gene end by 5 bases; junction bases not matched to a gene: 10. TCRdb redid the calling of the 5' RACE reads with MiXCR, one entry per CDR3 protein. The sample lists approximately 350,000 distinct CDR3 sequences; 20% were seen once. The rearrangement links TRBV9 to TRBJ2-7; 8 bases match TRBD1. This clonotype was sampled from a male donor with ankylosing spondylitis or in good health (not recorded which). What was sequenced was blood, either unsorted or a sorted T cell fraction (not recorded which). The DNA of the CDR3 is TGTGCCAGCAGCGTAGCCGCAGGGGGCGCGACAAACGAGCAGTACTTC. This translates into CASSVAAGGATNEQYF. Full variable domain (outside the CDR3, taken from reference TRBV9 and TRBJ2-7): DSGVTQTPKHLITATGQRVTLRCSPRSGDLSVYWYQQSLDQGLQFLIQYYNGEERAKGNILERFSAQQFPDLHSELNLSSLELGDSALYFCASSVAAGGATNEQYFGPGTRLTVT.